This TCR beta chain was captured in a study of blood T cell repertoires in COVID-19. Here immunoSEQ multiplex PCR was the method, and the copy in TCRdb shows in-frame clones only, minus some. The data contain almost 200,000 clones, 89% of them seen just once; the ten biggest clones take up over 7%. Participants were aged about 18 to 90 years, lived in 25 or so US areas, and enrolled virtually. Cohorts were based on clinical histories the participants reported. Germline CDR1 reads SGDLS; CDR2 reads YYNGEE. This CDR3 comprises 14 residues. V lost 5 bases to trimming and J lost 4 bases; unmatched junction nucleotides: 6.

This chain uses TRBV9 with TRBJ1-2; 9 bases line up with TRBD1. Sequencing was performed on PBMCs or T cells enriched from blood (not recorded which). This receptor was taken from a woman aged 18-35 years who had recovered from COVID-19. Here the CDR3 DNA reads TGTGCCAGCAGAGATACAGGGGGCCCCTATGGCTACACCTTC. As protein: CASRDTGGPYGYTF.